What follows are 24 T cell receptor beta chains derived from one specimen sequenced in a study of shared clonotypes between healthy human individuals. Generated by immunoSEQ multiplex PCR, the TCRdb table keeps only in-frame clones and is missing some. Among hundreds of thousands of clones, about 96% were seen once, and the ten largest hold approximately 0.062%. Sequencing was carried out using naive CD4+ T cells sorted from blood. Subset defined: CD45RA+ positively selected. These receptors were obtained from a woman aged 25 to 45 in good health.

The DNA of the CDR3 is TGTGCCAGCAGCTTGCCCCCTTCGCAAGTAAGCACAGATACGCAGTATTTT. It translates to CASSLPPSQVSTDTQYF. This chain links TRBV5-6 with TRBJ2-3; D is unresolved. Between the trimmed V and J ends, which lost 1 base and 0 bases, there was a span of 15 bases. CDR1 and CDR2 (germline): SGHDT, YYEEEE. This CDR3 is built from 17 residues.

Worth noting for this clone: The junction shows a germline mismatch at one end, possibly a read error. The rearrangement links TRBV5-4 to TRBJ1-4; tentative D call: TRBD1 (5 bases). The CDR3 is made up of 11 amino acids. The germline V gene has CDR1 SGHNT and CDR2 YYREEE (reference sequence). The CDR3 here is CASSDTGTEIF. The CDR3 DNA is TGTGCCAGCAGCGATACCGGGACCGAGATTTTT.

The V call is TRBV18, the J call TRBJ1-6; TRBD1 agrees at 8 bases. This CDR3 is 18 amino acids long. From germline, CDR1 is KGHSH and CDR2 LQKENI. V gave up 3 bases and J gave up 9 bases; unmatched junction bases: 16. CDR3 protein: CASSPRAAGQGSSSPLHF. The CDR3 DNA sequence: TGTGCCAGCTCACCTAGAGCCGCTGGACAGGGTTCTAGTTCACCCCTCCACTTT.

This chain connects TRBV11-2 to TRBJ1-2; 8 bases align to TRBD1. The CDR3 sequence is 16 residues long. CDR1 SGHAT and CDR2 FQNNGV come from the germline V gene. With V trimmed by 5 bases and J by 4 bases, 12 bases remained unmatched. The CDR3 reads CASSPPAGGYSYGYTF. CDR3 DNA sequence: TGTGCCAGCAGCCCCCCCGCAGGGGGCTACAGCTATGGCTACACCTTC.

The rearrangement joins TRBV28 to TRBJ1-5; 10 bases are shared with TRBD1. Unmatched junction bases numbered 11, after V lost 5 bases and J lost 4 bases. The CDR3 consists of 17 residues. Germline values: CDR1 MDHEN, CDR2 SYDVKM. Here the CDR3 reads CASSGGTGAPANQPQHF. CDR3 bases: TGTGCCAGCAGTGGGGGGACAGGGGCCCCGGCTAATCAGCCCCAGCATTTT. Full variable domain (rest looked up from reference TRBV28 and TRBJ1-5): DVKVTQSSRYLVKRTGEKVFLECVQDMDHENMFWYRQDPGLGLRLIYFSYDVKMKEKGDIPEGYSVSREKKERFSLILESASTNQTSMYLCASSGGTGAPANQPQHFGDGTRLSIL.

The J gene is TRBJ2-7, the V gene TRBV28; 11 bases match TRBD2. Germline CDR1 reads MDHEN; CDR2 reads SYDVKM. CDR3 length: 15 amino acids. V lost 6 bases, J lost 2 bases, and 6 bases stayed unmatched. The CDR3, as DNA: TGTGCCAGCAGGGGAGGGACTAGCGGAGCCTACGAGCAGTACTTC. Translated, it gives CASRGGTSGAYEQYF.

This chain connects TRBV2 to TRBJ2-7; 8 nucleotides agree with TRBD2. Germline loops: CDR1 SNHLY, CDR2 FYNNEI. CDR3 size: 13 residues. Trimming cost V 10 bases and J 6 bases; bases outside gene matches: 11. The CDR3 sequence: CATTRGLGAEQYF. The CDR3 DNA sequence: TGTGCCACCACAAGGGGACTAGGTGCCGAGCAGTACTTC.

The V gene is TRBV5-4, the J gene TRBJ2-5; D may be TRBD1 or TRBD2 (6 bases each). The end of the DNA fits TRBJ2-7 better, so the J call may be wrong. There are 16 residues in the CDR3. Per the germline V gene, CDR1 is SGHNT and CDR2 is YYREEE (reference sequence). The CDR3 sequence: CASSFGGSSVDGEQYF. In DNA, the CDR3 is TGTGCCAGCAGCTTCGGGGGCTCCTCGGTCGACGGCGAGCAGTACTTC.

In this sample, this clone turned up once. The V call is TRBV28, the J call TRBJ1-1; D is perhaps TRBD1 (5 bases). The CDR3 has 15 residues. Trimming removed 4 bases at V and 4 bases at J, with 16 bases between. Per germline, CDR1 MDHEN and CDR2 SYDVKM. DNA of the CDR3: TGTGCCAGCAGTTCCCTATGGACAAGGGGCACTGAAGCTTTCTTT. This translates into CASSSLWTRGTEAFF.

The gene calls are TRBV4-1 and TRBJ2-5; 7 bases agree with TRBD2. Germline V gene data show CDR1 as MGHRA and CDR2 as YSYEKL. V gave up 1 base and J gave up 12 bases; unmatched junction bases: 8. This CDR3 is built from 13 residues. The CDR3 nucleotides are TGCGCCAGCAGCCAAGGATGGGGGGGAAGGGAGTACTTC. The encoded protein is CASSQGWGGREYF.

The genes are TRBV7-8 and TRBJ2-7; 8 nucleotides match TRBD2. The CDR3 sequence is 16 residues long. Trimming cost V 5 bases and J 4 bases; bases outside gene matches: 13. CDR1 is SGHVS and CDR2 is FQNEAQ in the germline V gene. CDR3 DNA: TGTGCCAGCAGCCTGACGGCTAGCGGGCGGAGTTACGAGCAGTACTTC. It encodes CASSLTASGRSYEQYF.

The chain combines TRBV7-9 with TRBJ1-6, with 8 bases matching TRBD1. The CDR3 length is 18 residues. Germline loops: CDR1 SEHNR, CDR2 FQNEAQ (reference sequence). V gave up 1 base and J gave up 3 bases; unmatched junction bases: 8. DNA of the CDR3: TGTGCCAGCAGCTTAGTCGGACAGGGTTTCCGCTATAATTCACCCCTCCACTTT. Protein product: CASSLVGQGFRYNSPLHF. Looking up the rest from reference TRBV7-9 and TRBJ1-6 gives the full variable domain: DTGVSQNPRHKITKRGQNVTFRCDPISEHNRLYWYRQTLGQGPEFLTYFQNEAQLEKSRLLSDRFSAERPKGSFSTLEIQRTEQGDSAMYLCASSLVGQGFRYNSPLHFGNGTRLTVT.

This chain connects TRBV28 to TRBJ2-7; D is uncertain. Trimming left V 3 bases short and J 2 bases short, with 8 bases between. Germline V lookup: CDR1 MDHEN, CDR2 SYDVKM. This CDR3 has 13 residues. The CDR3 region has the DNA TGTGCCAGCAGTTTGAGTAGGACCTACGAGCAGTACTTC. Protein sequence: CASSLSRTYEQYF.

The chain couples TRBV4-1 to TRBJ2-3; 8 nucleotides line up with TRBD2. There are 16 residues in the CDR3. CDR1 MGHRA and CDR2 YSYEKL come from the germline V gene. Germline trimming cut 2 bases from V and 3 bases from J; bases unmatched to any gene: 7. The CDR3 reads CASSQTGTRWTDTQYF. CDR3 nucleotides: TGCGCCAGCAGCCAAACCGGGACTAGGTGGACAGATACGCAGTATTTT.

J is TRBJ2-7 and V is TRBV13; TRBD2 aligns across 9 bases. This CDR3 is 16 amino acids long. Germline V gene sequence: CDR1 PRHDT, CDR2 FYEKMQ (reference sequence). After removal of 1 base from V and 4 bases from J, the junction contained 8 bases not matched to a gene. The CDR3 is CASSLDGPGLAYEQYF. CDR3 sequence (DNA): TGTGCCAGCAGCTTAGATGGCCCGGGACTAGCTTACGAGCAGTACTTC.

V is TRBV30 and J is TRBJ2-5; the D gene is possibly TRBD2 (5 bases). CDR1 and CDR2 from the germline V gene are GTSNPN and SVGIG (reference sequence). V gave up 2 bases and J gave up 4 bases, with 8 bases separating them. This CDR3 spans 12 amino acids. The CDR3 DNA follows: TGTGCCTGGAGTACGGGAAGAGAGACCCAGTACTTC. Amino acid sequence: CAWSTGRETQYF.

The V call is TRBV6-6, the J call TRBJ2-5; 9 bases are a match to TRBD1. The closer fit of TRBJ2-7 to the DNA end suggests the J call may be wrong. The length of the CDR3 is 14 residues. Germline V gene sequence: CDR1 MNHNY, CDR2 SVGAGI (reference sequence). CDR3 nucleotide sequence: TGTGCCAGCAGGATGGGACAGGGCAGCTACGAGCAGTACTTC. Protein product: CASRMGQGSYEQYF.

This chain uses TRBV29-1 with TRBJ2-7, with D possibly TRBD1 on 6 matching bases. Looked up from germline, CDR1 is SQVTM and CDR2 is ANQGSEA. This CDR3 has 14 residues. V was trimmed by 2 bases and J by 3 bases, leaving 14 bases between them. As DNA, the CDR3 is TGCAGCGTTGAAATGGGTCAGGGGATCTACGAGCAGTACTTC. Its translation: CSVEMGQGIYEQYF.

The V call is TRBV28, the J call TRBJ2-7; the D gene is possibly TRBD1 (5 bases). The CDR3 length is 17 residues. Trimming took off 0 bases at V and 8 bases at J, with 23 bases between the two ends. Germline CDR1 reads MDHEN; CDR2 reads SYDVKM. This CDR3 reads CASSLWSLQDKLRKQYF. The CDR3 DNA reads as TGTGCCAGCAGTTTATGGAGCCTACAGGACAAACTACGGAAGCAGTACTTC.

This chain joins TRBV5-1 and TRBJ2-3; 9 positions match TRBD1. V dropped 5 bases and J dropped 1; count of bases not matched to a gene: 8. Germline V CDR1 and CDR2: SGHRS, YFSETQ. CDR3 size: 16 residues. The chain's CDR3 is CASRSGTGIRTDTQYF. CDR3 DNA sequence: TGCGCCAGCAGAAGCGGGACAGGGATACGCACAGATACGCAGTATTTT. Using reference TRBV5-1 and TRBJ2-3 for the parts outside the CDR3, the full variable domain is KAGVTQTPRYLIKTRGQQVTLSCSPISGHRSVSWYQQTPGQGLQFLFEYFSETQRNKGNFPGRFSGRQFSNSRSEMNVSTLELGDSALYLCASRSGTGIRTDTQYFGPGTRLTVL.

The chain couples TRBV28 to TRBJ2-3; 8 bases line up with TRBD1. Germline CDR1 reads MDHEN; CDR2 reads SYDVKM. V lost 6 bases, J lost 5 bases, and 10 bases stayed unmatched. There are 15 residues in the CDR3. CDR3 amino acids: CASRPARGRGDTQYF. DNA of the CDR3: TGTGCCAGCAGACCAGCCAGGGGGCGAGGAGATACGCAGTATTTT. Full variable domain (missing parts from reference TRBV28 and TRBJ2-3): DVKVTQSSRYLVKRTGEKVFLECVQDMDHENMFWYRQDPGLGLRLIYFSYDVKMKEKGDIPEGYSVSREKKERFSLILESASTNQTSMYLCASRPARGRGDTQYFGPGTRLTVL.

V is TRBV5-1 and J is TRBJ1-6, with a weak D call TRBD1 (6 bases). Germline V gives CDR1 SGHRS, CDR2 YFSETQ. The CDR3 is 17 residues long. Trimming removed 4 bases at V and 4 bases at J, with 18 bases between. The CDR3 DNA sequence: TGCGCCAGCAGCCTAGGGGACGGGACACCATATAATTCACCCCTCCACTTT. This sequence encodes CASSLGDGTPYNSPLHF.

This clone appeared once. This chain's CDR3 is CAWRSLSGWNEQFF. DNA for the CDR3: TGTGCCTGGAGGAGTCTGTCAGGGTGGAATGAGCAGTTCTTC. The rearrangement joins TRBV30 to TRBJ2-1; possibly TRBD1 for D (5 bases). CDR1 and CDR2 from the germline V gene are GTSNPN and SVGIG (reference sequence). The CDR3 sequence is 14 residues long. Between the trimmed V and J ends, which lost 3 bases and 7 bases, there was a span of 16 bases.

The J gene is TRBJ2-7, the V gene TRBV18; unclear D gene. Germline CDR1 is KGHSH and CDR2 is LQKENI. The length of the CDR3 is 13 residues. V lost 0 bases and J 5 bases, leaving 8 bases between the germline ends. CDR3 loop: CASSPPSLDEQYF. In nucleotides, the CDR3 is TGTGCCAGCTCACCACCGTCCCTCGACGAGCAGTACTTC.